This entry lists 10 T cell receptor beta chains sequenced from one sample in a study of cytomegalovirus exposure and HLA in healthy donors (dated by TCRdb to about 2017). The method was the immunoSEQ multiplex PCR assay. The multiplex PCR relied on a mix of 60 forward primers for TCR Vbeta segments and 13 reverse primers for TCR Jbeta segments. Here the immuneACCESS table is served through TCRdb, limited to in-frame sequences with V and J called. Missing clones are a known gap in these copies; in checked studies unresolved V genes cover under half, and the rest lacks a known reason. This sample comprises 130,000 or so clones, approximately 87% of them detected only once. The ten most abundant clones make up 4% to 6.5% of the sample. The specimen was PBMCs. The receptors shown here come from a young woman in good health and CMV-seronegative.

V and J are TRBV28 and TRBJ2-7; TRBD2 is a possible D gene (7 bases). The V and J ends lost 10 bases and 5 bases respectively, with 24 bases between them. Germline loops: CDR1 MDHEN, CDR2 SYDVKM. The CDR3 totals 15 residues. DNA for the CDR3: TGTGCCACCATCCGCGGGGGCGCGGGATCCGACGAGCAGTACTTC. It encodes CATIRGGAGSDEQYF. The entire variable domain, with the rest obtained from reference TRBV28 and TRBJ2-7, is as follows: DVKVTQSSRYLVKRTGEKVFLECVQDMDHENMFWYRQDPGLGLRLIYFSYDVKMKEKGDIPEGYSVSREKKERFSLILESASTNQTSMYLCATIRGGAGSDEQYFGPGTRLTVT.

This clone was counted a single time. The V gene is TRBV7-8, the J gene TRBJ2-3; possible D gene TRBD2, 6 bases. There are 19 residues in the CDR3. Germline-derived CDR1 and CDR2 are SGHVS and FQNEAQ. V was cut by 0 bases and J by 2 bases, with 21 bases left in between. The CDR3 DNA follows: TGTGCCAGCAGCTTAGCAGGTTCGGGCGGGATGGCTTTCACAGATACGCAGTATTTT. The encoded protein is CASSLAGSGGMAFTDTQYF.

The J gene is TRBJ2-7, the V gene TRBV27; D possibly corresponds to TRBD1 (6 bases). The CDR3 has 14 residues. CDR1 and CDR2 (germline): MNHEY, SMNVEV (reference sequence). Trimming removed 1 base from V and 2 bases from J, with 9 bases in between. CDR3 DNA sequence: TGTGCCAGCAGTTTATATTCAGGGGCCTACGAGCAGTACTTC. This encodes CASSLYSGAYEQYF.

V is TRBV28 and J is TRBJ2-7; 7 nucleotides match TRBD1. V gave up 2 bases and J gave up 2 bases; unmatched junction bases: 3. Germline CDR1 is MDHEN and CDR2 is SYDVKM. CDR3 length: 14 residues. CDR3 DNA sequence: TGTGCCAGCAGTTTAAGGGGGCCCACCTACGAGCAGTACTTC. Protein product: CASSLRGPTYEQYF.

The chain joins TRBV10-3 to TRBJ1-2; TRBD1 aligns across 8 bases. The CDR3 contains 15 residues. With V trimmed by 6 bases and J by 8 bases, 14 bases remained unmatched. Germline V gives CDR1 ENHRY, CDR2 SYGVKD. The CDR3 sequence: CAISRQGSKSSGYTF. Written as DNA, the CDR3 is TGTGCCATCAGCAGACAGGGGTCAAAATCTAGCGGCTACACCTTC.

The chain combines TRBV19 with TRBJ1-5; D remains unclear. V gave up 5 bases and J gave up 3 bases, with 11 bases separating them. Per the germline V gene, CDR1 is LNHDA and CDR2 is SQIVND (reference sequence). The CDR3 is 14 amino acids. For the CDR3, the DNA is TGTGCCAGTAGTGGCGGGTGGAACAATCAGCCCCAGCATTTT. Residues: CASSGGWNNQPQHF.

The chain recombines TRBV19 with TRBJ2-3; D might be TRBD2 (6 bases). Germline assignment: CDR1 LNHDA and CDR2 SQIVND (reference sequence). The ends were cut back, 1 base at V and 2 bases at J, with 16 bases in the middle. The CDR3 has 17 residues. The CDR3 nucleotides read TGTGCCAGTAGTATAGGTAGCGGAGATATACCCACAGATACGCAGTATTTT. Protein: CASSIGSGDIPTDTQYF.

The chain has TRBV21-1 and TRBJ1-6. TRBV21-1 is tagged as a pseudogene. This CDR3 contains 19 residues. The CDR3 DNA follows: TGTGCCAGCGGCACCCGCGATCTTGCGGTCAGCTCCTATAATTCACCCCTCCACTTT. Amino acids: CASGTRDLAVSSYNSPLHF.

V gene TRBV5-1 combines with J gene TRBJ2-5, with D maybe TRBD2 (6 bases). Trimming cost V 4 bases and J 1 base, with 11 bases left between them. Germline assignment: CDR1 SGHRS and CDR2 YFSETQ. CDR3 length: 14 amino acids. In DNA, the CDR3 is TGCGCCAGCAGCCTAGGGACTTTCCAAGAGACCCAGTACTTC. It translates to CASSLGTFQETQYF. The variable domain in full, with the rest retrieved from reference TRBV5-1 and TRBJ2-5, is KAGVTQTPRYLIKTRGQQVTLSCSPISGHRSVSWYQQTPGQGLQFLFEYFSETQRNKGNFPGRFSGRQFSNSRSEMNVSTLELGDSALYLCASSLGTFQETQYFGPGTRLLVL.

V gene TRBV7-2 combines with J gene TRBJ1-2; D is possibly TRBD1 (5 bases). The CDR3 runs to 14 residues. Germline V lookup: CDR1 SGHTA, CDR2 FQGNSA. Trimming took off 3 bases at V and 4 bases at J, with 12 bases between the two ends. CDR3 nucleotides: TGTGCCAGCAGCTTCCGGGGAGGGGCCTATGGCTACACCTTC. Its translation is CASSFRGGAYGYTF.